This TCR beta chain derives from a study of Graves' ophthalmopathy and Graves' hyperthyroidism. The CDR3 covers 13 residues. Germline assignment: CDR1 SGHTA and CDR2 FQGTGA. Concerning this clonotype: A read error is likely here: a far larger clone is one base away.

Among the exclusions were patients with other autoimmune diseases, uncontrolled infections, pregnancy or lactation. The source of the PBMCs was less than 12 ml of fresh peripheral blood. Using RNA transcripts, the TCR beta CDR3 regions were amplified. First-round RT-PCR relied on HTBI primers, and a second-round multiplex PCR came next. Via MiXCR, TCRdb re-called the multiplex PCR reads, giving one row per CDR3 protein. The sample records 450,000 or so distinct CDR3 sequences, about an eighth being singletons. The chain couples TRBV7-3 to TRBJ1-1, with no clear D. This TCR was sampled from a woman in her thirties with Graves' ophthalmopathy. What was sequenced was blood. The CDR3 DNA is TGTGCCAGCAGCTCGGACTTGAACACTGAAGCTTGCTTT. Protein product: CASSSDLNTEACF.